The rows below give T cell receptor beta chains drawn from one sample of a study of blood T cell repertoires in COVID-19. Using immunoSEQ multiplex PCR, the repertoire was profiled, and TCRdb retains in-frame clones only, with some absent. The profile shows roughly 150,000 clones, roughly 90% of them singletons. Sequencing was carried out using peripheral blood. All receptors derive from a man aged 55 to 70 with acute or convalescent COVID-19. Both conserved end residues are part of each CDR3. Each record gives: D gene, J gene, V gene, clone size, CDR3 length, CDR3 DNA, CDR3 protein. The D gene is left open where the match is weak. Part of the rows lack a size; the others show once, few, many or a class for expanded clones.

D gene: .
J gene: TRBJ1-3
V gene: TRBV29-1
clone size: .
CDR3 length: 14
CDR3 DNA: TGCAGCGTCAGCGGACAGCGCTCTGGAAACACCATATATTTT
CDR3 protein: CSVSGQRSGNTIYF

D gene: TRBD1
J gene: TRBJ1-1
V gene: TRBV2
clone size: .
CDR3 length: 14
CDR3 DNA: TGTGCCAGCAGTGAAGTAGGACAGGGAATCGGAGCTTTCTTT
CDR3 protein: CASSEVGQGIGAFF

D gene: TRBD1
J gene: TRBJ1-2
V gene: TRBV5-1
clone size: .
CDR3 length: 16
CDR3 DNA: TGCGCCAGCACTGACGGGTCAGGGGGATTTAACTATGGCTACACCTTC
CDR3 protein: CASTDGSGGFNYGYTF

D gene: .
J gene: TRBJ2-2
V gene: TRBV5-1
clone size: .
CDR3 length: 15
CDR3 DNA: TGCGCCAGCAGCTTAGGAGGCGGTGTCACCGGGGAGCTGTTTTTT
CDR3 protein: CASSLGGGVTGELFF

D gene: .
J gene: TRBJ2-7
V gene: TRBV5-1
clone size: .
CDR3 length: 13
CDR3 DNA: TGCGCCAGCAGCAGACAGGACAGCTACGAGCAGTACTTC
CDR3 protein: CASSRQDSYEQYF

D gene: TRBD1
J gene: TRBJ1-6
V gene: TRBV4-2
clone size: .
CDR3 length: 15
CDR3 DNA: TGTGCCAGCAGCCAAGCTCGACAGGGTGGGGTCCCCCTCCACTTT
CDR3 protein: CASSQARQGGVPLHF

D gene: .
J gene: TRBJ1-2
V gene: TRBV27
clone size: .
CDR3 length: 15
CDR3 DNA: TGTGCCAGCAGTACCCGCAGCGTAAGGGGCGATGGCTACACCTTC
CDR3 protein: CASSTRSVRGDGYTF

D gene: .
J gene: TRBJ2-3
V gene: TRBV7-2
clone size: .
CDR3 length: 15
CDR3 DNA: TGTGCCAGCAGCTTAGCGCGAGCGGACTATCATACGCAGTATTTT
CDR3 protein: CASSLARADYHTQYF

D gene: .
J gene: TRBJ1-1
V gene: TRBV5-1
clone size: .
CDR3 length: 13
CDR3 DNA: TGCGCCAGCAGCTCGGAGGCGAACACTGAAGCTTTCTTT
CDR3 protein: CASSSEANTEAFF

D gene: TRBD2
J gene: TRBJ2-2
V gene: TRBV2
clone size: .
CDR3 length: 16
CDR3 DNA: TGTGCCAGCGCGGTAGCGGGGGGGCGAGACACCGGGGAGCTGTTTTTT
CDR3 protein: CASAVAGGRDTGELFF

D gene: .
J gene: TRBJ2-1
V gene: TRBV11-2
clone size: once
CDR3 length: 14
CDR3 DNA: TGTGCCAGCAGCTTAGTTGGGGGCCTTGGGGAGCAGTTCTTC
CDR3 protein: CASSLVGGLGEQFF

D gene: .
J gene: TRBJ2-4
V gene: TRBV19
clone size: .
CDR3 length: 15
CDR3 DNA: TGTGCCAGTAGGACCCTCGAGGGGGACCGTAGCATTCAGTACTTC
CDR3 protein: CASRTLEGDRSIQYF

D gene: .
J gene: TRBJ2-7
V gene: TRBV7-8
clone size: .
CDR3 length: 14
CDR3 DNA: TGTGCCAGCAGCTTAGTATTAGATTCCTACGAGCAGTACTTC
CDR3 protein: CASSLVLDSYEQYF

D gene: TRBD2
J gene: TRBJ2-7
V gene: TRBV5-1
clone size: once
CDR3 length: 15
CDR3 DNA: TGCGCCAGCAGCCCCGGGGGGGGTTCTACCTACGAGCAGTACTTC
CDR3 protein: CASSPGGGSTYEQYF

D gene: .
J gene: TRBJ1-5
V gene: TRBV6-1
clone size: once
CDR3 length: 15
CDR3 DNA: TGTGCCAGCAGTGAAGTTTGGGGGGGTCGTCAGCCCCAGCATTTT
CDR3 protein: CASSEVWGGRQPQHF

D gene: .
J gene: TRBJ2-3
V gene: TRBV24-1
clone size: .
CDR3 length: 16
CDR3 DNA: TGTGCCACCAGTGAACCAACAGGGAGGGGCACAGATACGCAGTATTTT
CDR3 protein: CATSEPTGRGTDTQYF

D gene: .
J gene: TRBJ2-3
V gene: TRBV7-9
clone size: .
CDR3 length: 15
CDR3 DNA: TGTGCCAGCACGATGTTCCAGGCAGTCACAGATACGCAGTATTTT
CDR3 protein: CASTMFQAVTDTQYF

D gene: TRBD1
J gene: TRBJ2-2
V gene: TRBV6-2/TRBV6-3
clone size: .
CDR3 length: 17
CDR3 DNA: TGTGCCAGCATCCCACCGACAGGGGCGATCAACACCGGGGAGCTGTTTTTT
CDR3 protein: CASIPPTGAINTGELFF

D gene: TRBD1
J gene: TRBJ2-2
V gene: TRBV7-8
clone size: .
CDR3 length: 16
CDR3 DNA: TGTGCCAGCAGCCCCTGGACAGGGGGCGACACCGGGGAGCTGTTTTTT
CDR3 protein: CASSPWTGGDTGELFF

D gene: TRBD1
J gene: TRBJ2-3
V gene: TRBV7-9
clone size: .
CDR3 length: 15
CDR3 DNA: TGTGCCAGCAGCTTTGGGACAGGGACCACAGATACGCAGTATTTT
CDR3 protein: CASSFGTGTTDTQYF

D gene: TRBD2
J gene: TRBJ2-2
V gene: TRBV6-7
clone size: .
CDR3 length: 22
CDR3 DNA: TGTGCCAGCAGTCCCAGGGGGATAAATACGGGACTAGCGGTTAATAACACCGGGGAGCTGTTTTTT
CDR3 protein: CASSPRGINTGLAVNNTGELFF

D gene: TRBD1
J gene: TRBJ2-2
V gene: TRBV2
clone size: .
CDR3 length: 14
CDR3 DNA: TGTGCCAGCAATGGACAGGGGCTTATCGGGGAGCTGTTTTTT
CDR3 protein: CASNGQGLIGELFF